This T cell receptor beta chain was found in a study of human T cells and chemical hapten exposure. The overall study: TCR yields per sample varied, mainly owing to small pooled library volume differences.

This clonotype has more than one count but fewer than ten. Its antigen remains unidentified. Regarding the study as a whole: With patch test score, the counts of PT1 expanded TCRs showed a positive correlation.

Time point given: patch test 2, 6 weeks after DPC sensitization. Described treatment: therapeutic diphenylcyclopropenone sensitization with weekly scalp DPC. Each donor was an alopecia patient between 18 and 70 years of age who qualified for DPC. During construction of the library, unique molecular identifiers were attached to individual cDNA molecules for quantitative, reproducible TCR counting. TCRdb used MiXCR to reprocess the RACE reads, holding one entry per CDR3 protein. The data show 25,000 to 30,000 distinct CDR3 sequences, with 7.5% to 10% seen just once and approximately 7% held by the top ten. The CDR3 totals 17 residues. V was pared by 6 bases and J by 8 bases, with 17 bases of the junction left unmatched. CDR1 and CDR2 from the germline V gene are SEHNR and FQNEAQ (reference sequence).

The sample in question was whole blood, obtained in connection with sensitization to the hapten diphenylcyclopropenone (DPC). V gene TRBV7-9 combines with J gene TRBJ2-1, with TRBD1 matching over 9 bases. This TCR was sampled from a man aged 30 to 39 with alopecia areata. Some clones in this sample may be carry-over from other donors' samples. The CDR3 spells CASSPLLSGQGRDEQFF. The CDR3 nucleotides read TGTGCCAGCAGTCCTCTCCTATCGGGACAGGGAAGGGATGAGCAGTTCTTC.